This T cell receptor beta chain was identified in a study of blood T cell repertoires in COVID-19. Study-wide background: Sample material is recorded as cDNA or gDNA derived from T cells, B-cell-depleted T cells, or PBMCs.

Original processing methods: Reference gene primer amplification gave estimated nucleated cell counts. Profiled with immunoSEQ multiplex PCR; TCRdb holds only in-frame clones, not every one. V, J and clone size derive from that table, while D and trimming were established from the DNA sequence. The profile shows 200,000 to 250,000 clones, 81% of them singletons. CDR3 size: 15 residues. V was clipped by 0 bases and J by 12 bases; unmatched bases: 5. Germline CDR1 reads MNHNS; CDR2 reads SASEGT. The study recruited people aged about 18 to 90 years across about 25 US areas. Each participant's cohort was designated according to participant-reported clinical history. This clone was detected only a few times.

The chain is built from TRBV6-1 and TRBJ1-6, with 10 bases identical to TRBD1. The sample comprised PBMCs or T cells enriched from blood (not recorded which). The clonotype was recovered from a woman between 45 and 60 years old with acute COVID-19. CDR3 in amino acids: CASSEAGTGVLPLHF. CDR3 bases: TGTGCCAGCAGTGAAGCCGGGACAGGGGTTTTACCCCTCCACTTT.